The 5 T cell receptor beta chains given below trace back to one sample, sequenced in a study of response to subunit inactivated influenza vaccine. TCRdb called the RT-PCR reads again in MiXCR, with one record for every CDR3 protein. The profile covers about 540,000 distinct CDR3 sequences, with roughly 25% appearing a single time and approximately 2.9% taken by the ten largest. These same records also appear under a second study, on T cells expressing NK-cell markers. As reported in that work: 5'RACE template switching with UMIs produced the TCR beta cDNA.

The starting material was CD4+ T cells sorted from PBMCs, obtained roughly 12 days after vaccination. The receptors were sampled from a man aged 50-60 years who received an inactivated influenza vaccine.

This clonotype was counted only a few times. The rearrangement links TRBV12-3 or TRBV12-4 to TRBJ2-2, with D hard to call. This CDR3 has 15 amino acids. V lost 3 bases and J 4 bases, leaving 12 bases between the germline ends. DNA of the CDR3: TGTGCCAGCAGTTTTTTCATAGCAGGCACCGGGGAGCTGTTTTTT. This sequence encodes CASSFFIAGTGELFF.

This clonotype was seen at least ten times. Germline is not matched at one junction end, which may reflect a read error. The V and J genes are TRBV29-1 and TRBJ2-7; D gene uncertain. CDR1 SQVTM and CDR2 ANQGSEA come from the germline V gene. The CDR3 has 12 residues. The CDR3 DNA reads as TGCAGCGTTGAAAGGGCCGGGTACGGGCAGTACTTC. This encodes CSVERAGYGQYF.

This clonotype was observed at least ten times. The V gene is TRBV11-2, the J gene TRBJ2-2; D is ambiguous. The germline gives CDR1 SGHAT, CDR2 FQNNGV. The V gene lost 5 bases and the J gene lost 0 bases, with 10 bases spanning the gap. The CDR3 has 15 residues. The CDR3 DNA sequence: TGTGCCAGCAGCCGCGGACGTACGAACACCGGGGAGCTGTTTTTT. Its protein product is CASSRGRTNTGELFF.

In its sample, this clonotype was seen a few times. V gene TRBV5-1 combines with J gene TRBJ2-2, with D perhaps matching TRBD1 (6 bases). V was clipped by 0 bases and J by 1 base, with 10 bases between them. CDR3 length: 16 amino acids. Germline-derived CDR1 and CDR2 are SGHRS and YFSETQ. The CDR3 loop reads CASSLEDSRNTGELFF. For the CDR3, the DNA is TGCGCCAGCAGCTTGGAGGACAGCCGGAACACCGGGGAGCTGTTTTTT.

The chain uses TRBV7-3 and TRBJ2-7; no definite D call. In germline, CDR1 is SGHTA, CDR2 FQGTGA. Trimming stripped 0 bases from V and 6 bases from J, with 9 bases between. This CDR3 is 13 amino acids long. This chain's CDR3 is CASSLTGRSEQYF. DNA for the CDR3: TGTGCCAGCAGCTTAACAGGAAGGAGCGAGCAGTACTTC.